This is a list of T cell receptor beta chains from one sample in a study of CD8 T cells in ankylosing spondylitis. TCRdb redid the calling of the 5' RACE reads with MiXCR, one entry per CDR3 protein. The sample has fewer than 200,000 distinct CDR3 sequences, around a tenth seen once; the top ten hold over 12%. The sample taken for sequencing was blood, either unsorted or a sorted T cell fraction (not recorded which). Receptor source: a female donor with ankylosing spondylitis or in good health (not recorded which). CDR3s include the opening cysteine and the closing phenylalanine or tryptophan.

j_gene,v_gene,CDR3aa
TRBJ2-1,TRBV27,CASSLDGRNEQFF
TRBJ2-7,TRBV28,CASSSDRVLNEQYF
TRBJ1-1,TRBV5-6,CASSSIGGLDTEAFF
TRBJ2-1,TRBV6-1,CASWGLAGPYNEQFF
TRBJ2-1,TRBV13,CASSLWGYNEQFF
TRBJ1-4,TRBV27,CASSILQGAEKLFF
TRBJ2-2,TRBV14,CASSQERAAGELFF
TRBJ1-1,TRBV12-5,CASALTGTEAFF
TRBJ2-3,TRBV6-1,CASKLADTDTQYF
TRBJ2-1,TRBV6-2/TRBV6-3,CASTDLEEAEPSEQFF
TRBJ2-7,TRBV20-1,CSARGGLTYEQYF
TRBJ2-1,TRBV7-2,CASSSLDPQEQFF
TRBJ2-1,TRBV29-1,CSVISGSAGGKFGEQFF
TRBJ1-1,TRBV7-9,CASSLALRQGVDTEAFF
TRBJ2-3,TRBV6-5,CASSYPPGDTQYF
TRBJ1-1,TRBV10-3,CAISDRGFDTEAFF
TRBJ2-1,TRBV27,CASRPASGTGGYSSYNEQFF
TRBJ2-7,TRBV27,CASSYKRDGYEQYF
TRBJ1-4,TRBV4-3,CASSHRGPHGANEKLFF
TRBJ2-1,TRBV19,CASSIGRTGINEQFF
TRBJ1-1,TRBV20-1,CSARHVGRDTEAFF
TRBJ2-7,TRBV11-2,CASSAYRGGRYEQYF
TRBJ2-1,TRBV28,CASRTLENEQFF
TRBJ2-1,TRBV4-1,CASSQVDEPYNEQFF
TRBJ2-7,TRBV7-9,CASNSGTSYEQYF
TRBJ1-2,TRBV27,CASKQGKWGYTF
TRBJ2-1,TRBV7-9,CASTADFHSYNEQFF
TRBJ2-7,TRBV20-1,CSARPLGVSYEQYF
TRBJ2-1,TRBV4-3,CASSQRLQGVAAVTNNEQFF
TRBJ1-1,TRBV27,CASSFGGIAFF
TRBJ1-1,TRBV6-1,CASSDLWNTEAFF
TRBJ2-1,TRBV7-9,CASSLDAASYNEQFF
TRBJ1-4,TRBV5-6,CASSLGSDLNEKLFF
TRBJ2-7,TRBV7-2,CASAPSRGEQYF
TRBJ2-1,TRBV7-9,CASSLDSWTSTNEQFF
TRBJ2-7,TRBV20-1,CSADGTFYEQYF
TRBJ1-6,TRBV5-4,CASSFRGGDSPLHF
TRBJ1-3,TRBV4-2,CASSQEQALFIYF
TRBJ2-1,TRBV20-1,CSCLNNEQFF
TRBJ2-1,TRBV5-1,CASSVDRGGNEQFF
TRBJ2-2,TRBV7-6,CASTIGRRRGTGELFF
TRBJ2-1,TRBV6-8,CASSYLETDIYNEQFF
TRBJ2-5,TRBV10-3,CAISDPGGAGETQYF
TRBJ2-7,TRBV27,CASNVTSGRALEQYF
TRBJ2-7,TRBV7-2,CASSLGLAGGAYEQYF
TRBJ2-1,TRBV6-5,CATATGHNEQFF
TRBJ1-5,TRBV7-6,CAAGGKDQPQHF
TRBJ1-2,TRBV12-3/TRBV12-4,CASSRGGGTYGYTF
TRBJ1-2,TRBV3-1,CASSQEGHGYTF
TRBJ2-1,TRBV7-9,CASSLDGQNNEQFF
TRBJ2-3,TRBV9,CASSVEDSLHRDTQYF
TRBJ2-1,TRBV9,CASSTHTGTLFF
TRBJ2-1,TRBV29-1,CSVELLAGWGVYEQFF